The text below deals with one TCR beta chain. No antigen is known for it. Nothing much larger sits one base from this clone, and base qualities are not available. The data were taken from a study of T cells after yellow fever vaccination (dated by TCRdb to between 2018 and 2021). In the study overall: Libraries from fractions with low cell numbers were prepared with the SMART-Seq v4 Ultra Low Input RNA kit. To follow T-cell clones before and after primary and booster YFV17D yellow fever vaccination, bulk TCR alpha and beta repertoires were sequenced over time. Two healthy male donors, one aged 18 to 30 and one aged 30 to 40 years, were included in the cohort. Blood was drawn at multiple timepoints before and after primary and secondary immunization, with bulk PBMC replicates and cell subsets isolated.

TCR cDNA was made using 5'RACE template switching, a step that added a universal primer site and unique molecular identifiers. Priming of cDNA synthesis was performed from both the TCR alpha and TCR beta constant segments. Library amplification involved two PCR steps, and the second step added sample barcodes and sequencing adapters. Sequencing of libraries was done on Illumina HiSeq 2500 (2x100 bp) or NovaSeq (2x150 bp). The original pipeline was this. Reads were demultiplexed and collapsed into UMI consensus sequences with MIGEC, and V(D)J alignment was performed with MiXCR. Using edgeR on replicate PBMC samples, clonotypes were called vaccine-responding if FDR was below 0.01 and the log2 fold change was above 5 up to day 15. Each bulk clonotype received a CD4 or CD8 identity based on whether the sequenced CD4 or CD8 repertoire contained that clonotype at higher abundance. TCRdb trimmed public reads at Q25 via fastp, called clones via MiXCR and kept in-frame beta chains. One record per CDR3 amino acid sequence lists the most common genes and DNA. These V and J calls derive from TCRdb rather than the authors' analysis. This sample gives 300,000 to 450,000 distinct CDR3 sequences in total; 6.2% of them show up just once. About 15% of the sample comes from the top ten.

The treatment or condition label, as the study defines it: live attenuated yellow fever vaccine strain. At every blood-draw timepoint, two biological replicates of bulk PBMCs were collected. A standard Ficoll-Paque protocol was used to isolate PBMCs from peripheral blood. RNA was extracted with TriZol from bulk PBMCs, CD4 and CD8 fractions, and dextramer-positive and dextramer-negative fractions. The paper as a whole reports these results and caveats: A small share of clonotypes was detected in both CD4 and CD8 compartments, with the overlap likely arising from convergent recombination. After the booster, most of the clones that had expanded following primary vaccination were detected again (around 97% of CD4 and 88% of CD8), which suggests that memory was broadly maintained. Computational filtering was needed because FACS-sorted repertoires could contain abundant contaminating clonotypes from the bulk population. The study included only a couple of donors, which limits how far the findings can be generalized. The secondary T-cell response was weaker than the primary response but faster, peaking on day 5 instead of day 15.

Trimming at the junction amounts to 2 bases on V and 6 bases on J, and the germline ends lie 8 bases apart. CDR1 GTSNPN and CDR2 SVGIG were looked up in the germline V gene (reference sequence). Reading from cysteine to phenylalanine, the CDR3 counts 12 amino acids. Left in the record is the CDR3 DNA by itself, 36 bases read in frame from the first base. The V gene is TRBV30 and the J gene is TRBJ2-1; a weak D assignment points to TRBD1 (5 bases agree). The sequenced sample was PBMCs, obtained 5 days after the yellow fever booster vaccination. The origin of this receptor is a man in his thirties or forties who received the YFV17D yellow fever vaccine. The CDR3 here reads CAWSTGVNEQFF. The DNA is TGTGCCTGGAGTACAGGTGTCAATGAGCAGTTCTTC.